The 14 T cell receptor beta chains below come from one sample, sequenced in a study of cytomegalovirus exposure and HLA in healthy donors. The table came from immunoSEQ multiplex PCR; TCRdb's copy has only in-frame clones and leaves some out. The repertoire holds about 400,000 clones, with roughly 85% as singletons. Sequences were obtained from PBMCs. The receptors were gathered from a woman between 18 and 30 years old in good health and CMV-seronegative.

This chain connects TRBV13 to TRBJ2-7; 8 bases align to TRBD2. V was clipped by 2 bases and J by 7 bases; unmatched bases: 7. Germline CDR1 PRHDT, CDR2 FYEKMQ (reference sequence). The CDR3 has 14 amino acids. The CDR3 protein is CASSLNAGGREQYF. In nucleotides, the CDR3 is TGTGCCAGCAGCTTAAACGCGGGAGGCAGGGAGCAGTACTTC.

The chain joins TRBV5-1 to TRBJ1-2; D is undetermined. CDR1 and CDR2 from the germline V gene are SGHRS and YFSETQ. The CDR3 length is 11 residues. Trimming removed 5 bases from V and 3 bases from J, with 5 bases in between. The CDR3 region is CASSNDYGYTF. The CDR3 coding sequence is TGCGCCAGCAGTAATGACTATGGCTACACCTTC.

The chain recombines TRBV4-2 with TRBJ2-4; 8 bases match TRBD2. The trim removed 1 base at V and 1 base at J, leaving 0 bases unmatched. Germline CDR1 is LGHNA and CDR2 is YNFKEQ. The CDR3 loop spans 15 amino acids. CDR3 DNA sequence: TGTGCCAGCAGCCAAGCGGGGGGGGCCAAAAACATTCAGTACTTC. The encoded protein is CASSQAGGAKNIQYF.

The chain joins TRBV7-6 to TRBJ2-2; 8 bases map to TRBD2. This CDR3 region has 14 residues. Trimming took 5 bases from V and 6 from J; bases not matched to a gene: 5. Looked up from germline, CDR1 is SGHVS and CDR2 is FNYEAQ. The CDR3 loop reads CASSGRGVPGELFF. Here the CDR3 DNA reads TGTGCCAGCAGCGGGCGGGGGGTGCCCGGGGAGCTGTTTTTT.

This rearrangement joins TRBV7-9 to TRBJ2-1; 10 bases map to TRBD2. CDR1 SEHNR and CDR2 FQNEAQ come from the germline V gene (reference sequence). The CDR3 is 17 residues long. V was clipped by 0 bases and J by 0 bases; unmatched bases: 2. CDR3 in amino acids: CASSLAASGSSYNEQFF. DNA for the CDR3: TGTGCCAGCAGCTTAGCGGCTAGCGGGAGCTCCTACAATGAGCAGTTCTTC.

This chain links TRBV27 with TRBJ2-3, with no clear D. Germline values: CDR1 MNHEY, CDR2 SMNVEV (reference sequence). The ends were cut back, 2 bases at V and 2 bases at J, with 5 bases in the middle. The CDR3 runs to 13 residues. This CDR3 is CASSLVITDTQYF. The CDR3 DNA follows: TGTGCCAGCAGTTTAGTCATCACAGATACGCAGTATTTT.

This clone occurred a few times. This chain uses TRBV30 with TRBJ2-7; D unresolved. Germline values: CDR1 GTSNPN, CDR2 SVGIG (reference sequence). Trimming removed 5 bases from V and 1 base from J, with 9 bases in between. The CDR3 is 12 residues long. In DNA, the CDR3 is TGTGCCTGGCAGGCAGAGTCCTACGAGCAGTACTTC. Encoded protein: CAWQAESYEQYF.

V is TRBV5-6 and J is TRBJ1-4; TRBD1 aligns across 8 bases. Germline loops: CDR1 SGHDT, CDR2 YYEEEE. Trimming cost V 5 bases and J 7 bases; bases outside gene matches: 7. This CDR3 contains 14 residues. The CDR3, as DNA: TGTGCCAGCAGAGCTTCAGGGGGCGGTGAAAAACTGTTTTTT. It specifies CASRASGGGEKLFF.

The genes are TRBV2 and TRBJ2-2, with 7 bases matching TRBD1. The CDR3 totals 14 residues. Germline CDR1 reads SNHLY; CDR2 reads FYNNEI. V shed 2 bases, J shed 7 bases, and the junction held 4 bases outside the gene matches. The CDR3 spells CASSEPQGIGELFF. The CDR3 nucleotides read TGTGCCAGCAGTGAACCACAGGGGATCGGGGAGCTGTTTTTT.

V gene TRBV6-5 combines with J gene TRBJ2-7; TRBD2 aligns across 12 bases. In germline, CDR1 is MNHEY, CDR2 SVGAGI. The CDR3 loop spans 15 amino acids. The junction had 9 bases not matched to a gene; V was cut back by 10 bases and J by 2 bases. In nucleotides, the CDR3 is TGTGCCACCGGGTTAGGACTAGCGGGACCCTACGAGCAGTACTTC. Its protein is CATGLGLAGPYEQYF.

V usage is TRBV6-5 and J usage is TRBJ2-5, with 7 nucleotides matching TRBD1. CDR1 is MNHEY, CDR2 SVGAGI, per germline. The CDR3 extends over 15 amino acids. The junction had 14 bases not matched to a gene; V was cut back by 5 bases and J by 8 bases. Written as DNA, the CDR3 is TGTGCCAGCAGTGCTCGGTTGACAGGGCCTCTCACCCAGTACTTC. This sequence encodes CASSARLTGPLTQYF.

The chain uses TRBV28 and TRBJ1-2, with TRBD1 identical over 7 bases. V lost 3 bases and J lost 8; bases outside the gene matches: 15. The CDR3 extends over 16 amino acids. CDR1 is MDHEN, CDR2 SYDVKM, per germline. CDR3 region: CASSLRRQGRAGGYTF. The CDR3, as DNA: TGTGCCAGCAGTTTGAGACGACAGGGACGGGCGGGAGGCTACACCTTC.

This rearrangement joins TRBV10-3 to TRBJ2-3; 9 bases align to TRBD2. V shed 7 bases and J 5 bases; nucleotides not matched to a gene: 7. CDR1 ENHRY and CDR2 SYGVKD come from the germline V gene. The CDR3 extends over 14 amino acids. CDR3 coding DNA: TGTGCCATCAATAGCGGGGGTGGGAGAGATACGCAGTATTTT. It specifies CAINSGGGRDTQYF.

In this sample, this clone turned up once. The V and J genes are TRBV2 and TRBJ2-7, with D maybe TRBD1 (6 bases). This CDR3 is built from 15 residues. The V gene's germline CDR1 is SNHLY and CDR2 FYNNEI. Trimming removed 8 bases at V and 0 bases at J, with 17 bases between. The CDR3 sequence is CASQYRDTRSYEQYF. The CDR3 bases are TGTGCCAGCCAATACCGGGACACCCGCTCCTACGAGCAGTACTTC.